The rows below give T cell receptor beta chains drawn from one sample of a study of T cell repertoires in cytomegalovirus infection. Antigen specificity for these receptors is unknown. TCRdb re-analysed the reads in MiXCR, keeping a single row per CDR3 protein. Of fewer than 950,000 distinct CDR3 sequences detected, 32% appear once; the ten largest clones hold around an eighth. Here the sequenced sample was cultured CD8+ T cells from PBMCs, taken from culture after CMV antigen stimulation. The receptors originated from a human donor in good health (CMV status not recorded). Some clones in this sample may be carry-over from other donors' samples. Each CDR3 is given with its conserved first and last residue.

TRBV7-9	TRBJ2-3	13	CASSLALADTQYF
TRBV7-6	TRBJ2-2	15	CASSLVRVGTGELFF
TRBV27	TRBJ2-7	22	CASSLSTLLPHHIFHTPAEQYF
TRBV6-8	TRBJ1-1	13	CASSGRGHTEAFF
TRBV12-3/TRBV12-4	TRBJ2-3	17	CASIPFPGAVSTDTQYF
TRBV10-1	TRBJ2-3	13	CASSESSPDTQYF
TRBV20-1	TRBJ1-1	12	CSASPRFTEAFF
TRBV6-7	TRBJ1-5	15	CASKPGLYSNQPQHF
TRBV27	TRBJ1-6	13	CASSPAGGPPLHF
TRBV7-8	TRBJ2-3	16	CASIPYERVSTDTQYF
TRBV19	TRBJ1-2	19	CASSLYPRTGGRLDYGYTF
TRBV27	TRBJ1-6	13	CASSPGMVSPLHF
TRBV5-5	TRBJ1-6	17	CASSSRTGRSYNSPLHF
TRBV19	TRBJ2-5	14	CASSMVAGEETQYF
TRBV27	TRBJ2-5	15	CASSLARGIGETQYF
TRBV7-6	TRBJ2-2	16	CASSLVRDTYTGELFF
TRBV5-8	TRBJ1-5	16	CASSLFGRPSNQPQHF
TRBV19	TRBJ1-2	15	CASSILREYGYGYTF
TRBV7-8	TRBJ2-5	16	CASSLDPPGAQETQYF
TRBV6-5	TRBJ2-1	16	CASSYGEAGGYNEQFF
TRBV7-9	TRBJ2-2	17	CASSLPSGVGRTGELFF
TRBV5-1	TRBJ2-6	20	CASSPSGAGQGPLGANVLTF
TRBV10-3	TRBJ1-2	14	CAISASKGPYGYTF
TRBV15	TRBJ2-1	14	CATRDGGPYNEQFF
TRBV28	TRBJ2-3	15	CASSLPWDRTDTQYF
TRBV9	TRBJ2-1	15	CASSVTGRGNNEQFF
TRBV10-3	TRBJ2-1	16	CAISVGEAMPSNEQFF
TRBV7-9	TRBJ1-6	17	CASSPLTLTGVNSPLHF